The following is a TCR beta chain sequence with its context. No antigen is known for it. Trimming pared 6 bases from V and 0 bases from J, leaving 12 bases between. This CDR3 comprises 15 residues. Germline CDR1 SNHLY, CDR2 FYNNEI. The record originates from a study of T cells after posttransplantation cyclophosphamide. Study outcomes and limitations: Recipient CMV seropositivity and CMV reactivation strongly tracked TRB clonality. Tissue-infiltrating T cells from skin or gut overlapped little with blood T cells. Later post-transplant blood repertoires were often dominated by donor CD8+ memory clones.

The data were produced by immunoSEQ multiplex PCR, yet TCRdb's version contains in-frame clones alone and is incomplete. The table has about 480 clones, about 89% seen once. What was sequenced was CD4+ T cells sorted from bone marrow. The chain is built from TRBV2 and TRBJ2-1; D possibly corresponds to TRBD2 (6 bases). This TCR was sampled from a man in his forties or fifties. The CDR3 is CASRGDGSSYNEQFF. The CDR3 region has the DNA TGTGCCAGCAGGGGGGACGGGAGCTCCTACAATGAGCAGTTCTTC.